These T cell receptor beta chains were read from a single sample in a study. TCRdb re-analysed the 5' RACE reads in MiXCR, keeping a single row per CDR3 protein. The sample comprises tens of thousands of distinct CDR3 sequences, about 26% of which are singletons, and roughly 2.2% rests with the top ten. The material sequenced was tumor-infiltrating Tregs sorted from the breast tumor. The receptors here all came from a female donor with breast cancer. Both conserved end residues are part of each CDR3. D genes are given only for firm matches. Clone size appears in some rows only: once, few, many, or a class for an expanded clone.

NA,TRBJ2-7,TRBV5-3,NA,CASVTKTGHDRTLEQYF,TGTGCCAGCGTCACGAAGACCGGACACGACCGTACGTTAGAGCAGTACTTC
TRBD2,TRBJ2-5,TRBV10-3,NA,CAISSSSGQETQYF,TGTGCCATCAGTAGTTCTAGCGGACAAGAGACCCAGTACTTC
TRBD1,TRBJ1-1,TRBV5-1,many,CASSLQGAGMNTEAFF,TGCGCCAGCAGCCTACAGGGGGCGGGGATGAACACTGAAGCTTTCTTT
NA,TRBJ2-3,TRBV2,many,CASSGGMRDTQYF,TGTGCCAGCAGTGGGGGCATGAGGGATACGCAGTATTTT
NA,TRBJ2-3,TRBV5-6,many,CASSLAAADTQYF,TGTGCCAGCAGCTTGGCCGCGGCAGATACGCAGTATTTT
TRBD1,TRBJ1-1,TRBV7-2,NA,CASSLTGTTEAFF,TGTGCCAGCAGCTTGACAGGGACGACTGAAGCTTTCTTT
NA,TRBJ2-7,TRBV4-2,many,CASSQDGDIGEQYF,TGTGCCAGCAGCCAAGACGGCGACATCGGCGAGCAGTACTTC
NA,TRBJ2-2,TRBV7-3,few,CASSADGNTGELFF,TGTGCCAGCAGCGCCGACGGAAACACCGGGGAGCTGTTTTTT
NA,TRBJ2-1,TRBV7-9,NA,CASSLALGNNEQLF,TGTGCCAGCAGCTTAGCGTTGGGGAACAATGAGCAGCTCTTC
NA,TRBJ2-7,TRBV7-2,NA,CASSLATRYEQYF,TGTGCCAGCAGCTTAGCGACGCGATACGAGCAGTACTTC
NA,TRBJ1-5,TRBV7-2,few,CASSLGQGNQPQHF,TGTGCCAGCAGCTTAGGGCAGGGAAATCAGCCCCAGCATTTT
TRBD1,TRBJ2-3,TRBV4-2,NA,CASSQGTGNTQYF,TGTGCCAGCAGCCAAGGGACAGGGAATACGCAGTATTTT
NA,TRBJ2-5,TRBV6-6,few,CASSYPQGPAAQETQYF,TGTGCCAGCAGTTACCCTCAGGGGCCAGCCGCTCAAGAGACCCAGTACTTC
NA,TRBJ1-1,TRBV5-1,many,CASSRVLNTEAFF,TGCGCCAGCTCCCGTGTGCTGAACACTGAAGCTTTCTTT
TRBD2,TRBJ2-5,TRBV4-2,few,CASSQGSSGEESETQYF,TGTGCCAGCAGCCAAGGATCTAGCGGGGAAGAGAGTGAGACCCAGTACTTC
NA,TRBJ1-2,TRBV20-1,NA,CSAFDPGAF,TGCAGTGCTTTTGATCCCGGGGCGTTT
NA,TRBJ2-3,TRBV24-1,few,CATSDQEEGRGTDTQYF,TGTGCCACCAGTGACCAAGAGGAGGGGAGAGGCACAGATACGCAGTATTTT
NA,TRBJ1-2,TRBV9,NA,CASGSRLNDYGYTF,TGTGCCAGCGGCTCCCGACTGAACGACTATGGCTACACCTTC
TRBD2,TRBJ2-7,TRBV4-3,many,CASSQGTSGTYEQYF,TGCGCCAGCAGCCAGGGGACTAGCGGGACGTACGAGCAGTACTTC
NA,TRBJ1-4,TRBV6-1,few,CASSERGWAEKLFF,TGTGCCAGCAGTGAACGGGGTTGGGCTGAAAAACTGTTTTTT
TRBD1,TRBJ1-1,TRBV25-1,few,CASSAQGALPPEAFF,TGTGCCAGCAGTGCGCAGGGGGCATTACCTCCTGAAGCTTTCTTT
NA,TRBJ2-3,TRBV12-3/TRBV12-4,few,CASRDGYTDTQYF,TGTGCCAGCAGAGACGGGTACACAGATACGCAGTATTTT
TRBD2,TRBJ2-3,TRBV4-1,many,CASSLSGGASTDTQYF,TGCGCCAGCAGCCTTAGCGGGGGGGCCAGCACAGATACGCAGTATTTT